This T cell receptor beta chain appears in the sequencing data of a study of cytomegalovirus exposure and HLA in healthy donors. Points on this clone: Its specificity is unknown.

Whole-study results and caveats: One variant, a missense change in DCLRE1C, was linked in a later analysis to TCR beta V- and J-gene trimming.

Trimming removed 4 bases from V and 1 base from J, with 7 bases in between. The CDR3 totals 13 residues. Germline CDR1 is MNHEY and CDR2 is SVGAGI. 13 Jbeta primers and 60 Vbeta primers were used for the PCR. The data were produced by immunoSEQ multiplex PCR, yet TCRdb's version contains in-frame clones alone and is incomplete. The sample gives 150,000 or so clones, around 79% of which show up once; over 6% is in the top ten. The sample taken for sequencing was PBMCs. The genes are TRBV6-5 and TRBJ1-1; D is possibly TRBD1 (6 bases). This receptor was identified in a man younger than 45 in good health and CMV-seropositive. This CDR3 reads CASSLDRNTEAFF. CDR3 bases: TGTGCCAGCAGTTTGGACAGGAACACTGAAGCTTTCTTT.